This T cell receptor beta chain appears in the sequencing data of a study of identical twins. Each CDR3 protein gets one entry after TCRdb re-called the 5' RACE reads with MiXCR. Here the sample spans some 500,000 distinct CDR3 sequences, approximately 15% being singletons. Everyone who donated was a healthy Caucasian. The study's findings and limits: While abundant cord blood beta clonotypes carried fewer insertions, memory repertoires showed no such pattern. Conclusions came from cross-sectional statistical analysis, not from following the same donors. Models predicted less out-of-frame TCR alpha sharing in monozygotic twins than was found.

Comment on this clonotype: Antigen unknown.

This sample was also put to use in a study of yellow fever vaccine responses in identical twins.

Specimen: CD4+ T cells sorted from blood. The receptor was derived from a woman aged 18-29 years in good health.

The CDR3 sequence: CSATRTLYGYTF. In DNA form, the CDR3 reads TGCAGTGCTACCCGGACACTCTATGGCTACACCTTC. The rearrangement joins TRBV20-1 to TRBJ1-2, with D perhaps matching TRBD1 (5 bases). V lost 4 bases and J 4 bases, leaving 10 bases between the germline ends. This CDR3 has 12 amino acids. In germline, CDR1 is DFQATT, CDR2 SNEGSKA (reference sequence).